The 17 T cell receptor beta chains below were found in one sample sequenced in a study of blood T cell repertoires in COVID-19. Measured with immunoSEQ multiplex PCR; TCRdb has only the in-frame clones, and not every one. The sample includes hundreds of thousands of clones, approximately 92% of them seen just once. Sequenced sample: PBMCs or T cells enriched from blood (not recorded which). The receptors derive from a man in his late teens or twenties who had recovered from COVID-19.

The chain links TRBV27 to TRBJ1-1, with a weak D call TRBD1 (5 bases). Deletions cut 0 bases from V and 4 bases from J, with 9 bases between. The CDR3 extends over 14 amino acids. Germline CDR1 and CDR2: MNHEY and SMNVEV (reference sequence). CDR3 DNA sequence: TGTGCCAGCAGTTTATCGTTCGGGGGCACTGAAGCTTTCTTT. The encoded protein is CASSLSFGGTEAFF.

This chain links TRBV6-5 with TRBJ1-2; the D gene is possibly TRBD1 (6 bases). The V gene's germline CDR1 is MNHEY and CDR2 SVGAGI. With 0 bases removed from V and 3 bases from J, the gap between germline ends came to 11 bases. This CDR3 has 15 residues. CDR3 in DNA: TGTGCCAGCAGTTACTCCCAGGACAGCTACTATGGCTACACCTTC. This encodes CASSYSQDSYYGYTF.

This clone was found once. This chain connects TRBV29-1 to TRBJ1-3, with 7 positions matching TRBD1. Germline trimming cut 1 base from V and 1 base from J; bases unmatched to any gene: 10. The CDR3 consists of 17 residues. The germline gives CDR1 SQVTM, CDR2 ANQGSEA. The CDR3 loop reads CSVEVPRQGRSGNTIYF. The CDR3 nucleotides are TGCAGCGTTGAAGTTCCCCGACAGGGACGTTCTGGAAACACCATATATTTT. The full variable domain, with the rest looked up from reference TRBV29-1 and TRBJ1-3, is SAVISQKPSRDICQRGTSLTIQCQVDSQVTMMFWYRQQPGQSLTLIATANQGSEATYESGFVIDKFPISRPNLTFSTLTVSNMSPEDSSIYLCSVEVPRQGRSGNTIYFGEGSWLTVV.

The V and J genes are TRBV2 and TRBJ1-5; D is possibly TRBD1 (5 bases). Looked up from germline, CDR1 is SNHLY and CDR2 is FYNNEI. The CDR3 contains 15 residues. V was pared by 4 bases and J by 5 bases, with 15 bases between. In nucleotides, the CDR3 is TGTGCCAGCAGTGTGGGTGTGACAGCTGATCAGCCCCAGCATTTT. Residues: CASSVGVTADQPQHF.

CDR3 nucleotides: TGCGCCAGCAGCGAGGGACAGGGACCCACCGGGGAGCTGTTTTTT. Translating gives CASSEGQGPTGELFF. This chain links TRBV5-1 with TRBJ2-2, with 9 bases lining up with TRBD1. This CDR3 spans 15 amino acids. V trimming: 4 bases; J trimming: 4 bases; junction bases outside the gene matches: 5. Germline V gives CDR1 SGHRS, CDR2 YFSETQ. The variable domain in full, completed from reference TRBV5-1 and TRBJ2-2, reads KAGVTQTPRYLIKTRGQQVTLSCSPISGHRSVSWYQQTPGQGLQFLFEYFSETQRNKGNFPGRFSGRQFSNSRSEMNVSTLELGDSALYLCASSEGQGPTGELFFGEGSRLTVL.

The CDR3 sequence is CASSSQGVSSPLHF. CDR3 bases: TGCGCCAGCAGCTCTCAGGGGGTAAGTTCACCCCTCCACTTT. The rearrangement uses TRBV5-1 and TRBJ1-6; 7 positions agree with TRBD1. CDR1 and CDR2 from the germline V gene are SGHRS and YFSETQ. This CDR3 contains 14 residues. The junction had 6 bases not matched to a gene; V was cut back by 3 bases and J by 9 bases.

In DNA, the CDR3 is TGTGCCAGCAGCTCTCGACAGGGCGGGACCAAAAACATTCAGTACTTC. This encodes CASSSRQGGTKNIQYF. The rearrangement joins TRBV7-2 to TRBJ2-4, with a possible D match to TRBD1 (7 bases). The germline V and J ends were trimmed by 4 bases and 2 bases, with 15 bases remaining between them. The CDR3 contains 16 residues. CDR1 is SGHTA, CDR2 FQGNSA, per germline.

The genes are TRBV5-4 and TRBJ1-1; 11 bases line up with TRBD1. V was clipped by 4 bases and J by 6 bases; unmatched bases: 8. In germline, CDR1 is SGHNT, CDR2 YYREEE (reference sequence). This CDR3 comprises 15 residues. The CDR3: CASSLTGTGGAEAFF. CDR3 nucleotides: TGTGCCAGCAGCCTCACCGGGACAGGGGGTGCTGAAGCTTTCTTT.

V and J are TRBV3-1 (or the pseudogene TRBV3-2) and TRBJ2-4, with a tentative D call TRBD2 (5 bases). The CDR3 covers 15 residues. Germline V gives CDR1 LGHDT, CDR2 YNNKEL (reference sequence). The V gene lost 5 bases and the J gene lost 0 bases, with 11 bases spanning the gap. CDR3 coding DNA: TGTGCCAGCAGCAGAACTAGTTCAGCCAAAAACATTCAGTACTTC. Its translation: CASSRTSSAKNIQYF.

The V and J genes are TRBV3-1 (or the pseudogene TRBV3-2) and TRBJ1-2; possibly TRBD1 for D (5 bases). CDR1 and CDR2 from the germline V gene are LGHDT and YNNKEL (reference sequence). Trimming took off 2 bases at V and 6 bases at J, with 10 bases between the two ends. This CDR3 comprises 13 residues. The DNA for the CDR3 is TGTGCCAGCAGCCAACGGACATCTGATGGCTACACCTTC. Translating gives CASSQRTSDGYTF.

The rearrangement uses TRBV27 and TRBJ1-2, with unresolved D. The CDR3 loop spans 11 amino acids. The V end was cut by 5 bases, the J end by 6 bases, with 7 bases between. Germline CDR1 MNHEY, CDR2 SMNVEV (reference sequence). The chain's CDR3 is CASSPGNGYTF. Here the CDR3 DNA reads TGTGCCAGCAGTCCCGGGAATGGCTACACCTTC.

The V call is TRBV4-3, the J call TRBJ2-1; D not certain. The CDR3 sequence is 12 residues long. With 2 bases removed from V and 5 bases from J, the gap between germline ends came to 4 bases. CDR1 and CDR2 (germline): LGHNA, YSLEER. The CDR3 here is CASSQYDNEQFF. The CDR3 DNA follows: TGCGCCAGCAGCCAATATGACAATGAGCAGTTCTTC.

This rearrangement joins TRBV4-3 to TRBJ2-2, with D maybe TRBD1 (6 bases). The CDR3 has 13 amino acids. Germline CDR1 and CDR2: LGHNA and YSLEER. Deletions cut 5 bases from V and 6 bases from J, with 10 bases between. CDR3 amino acids: CASSSTGPGELFF. The CDR3 DNA reads TGCGCCAGCAGCTCGACAGGTCCCGGGGAGCTGTTTTTT.

V usage is TRBV5-1 and J usage is TRBJ2-3; no definite D call. The germline gives CDR1 SGHRS, CDR2 YFSETQ. Trimming left V 2 bases short and J 8 bases short, with 12 bases between. The CDR3 is 13 residues long. The CDR3 spells CASSFSLSGTQYF. CDR3 nucleotides: TGCGCCAGCAGCTTTTCCCTCTCGGGTACGCAGTATTTT.

The CDR3 nucleotides read TGCGCCAGCAGCCAAGTAACAGGGGGCTCACCCCTCCACTTT. Encoded protein: CASSQVTGGSPLHF. V is TRBV4-3 and J is TRBJ1-6; 9 bases line up with TRBD1. This CDR3 comprises 14 residues. Per germline, CDR1 LGHNA and CDR2 YSLEER. The trim removed 1 base at V and 10 bases at J, leaving 2 bases unmatched.

The chain carries TRBV6-2 or TRBV6-3 and TRBJ2-3, with 9 bases aligning to TRBD1. J was trimmed by 3 bases and V by 4 bases; bases with no gene match: 8. Germline CDR1 MNHEY, CDR2 SVGEGT. This CDR3 spans 16 amino acids. CDR3 coding DNA: TGTGCCAGCAGTTTCGACCGGGACAGGGCTACAGATACGCAGTATTTT. This encodes CASSFDRDRATDTQYF.

The sample holds a few counts of this clone. CDR3 region: CASSLQIGYTF. The CDR3 bases are TGTGCCAGCAGTTTACAGATTGGCTACACCTTC. The gene calls are TRBV27 and TRBJ1-2; D uncertain. In germline, CDR1 is MNHEY, CDR2 SMNVEV (reference sequence). The V end lost 2 bases, the J end lost 7 bases, and 5 bases lay between the germline ends. The CDR3 has 11 amino acids.